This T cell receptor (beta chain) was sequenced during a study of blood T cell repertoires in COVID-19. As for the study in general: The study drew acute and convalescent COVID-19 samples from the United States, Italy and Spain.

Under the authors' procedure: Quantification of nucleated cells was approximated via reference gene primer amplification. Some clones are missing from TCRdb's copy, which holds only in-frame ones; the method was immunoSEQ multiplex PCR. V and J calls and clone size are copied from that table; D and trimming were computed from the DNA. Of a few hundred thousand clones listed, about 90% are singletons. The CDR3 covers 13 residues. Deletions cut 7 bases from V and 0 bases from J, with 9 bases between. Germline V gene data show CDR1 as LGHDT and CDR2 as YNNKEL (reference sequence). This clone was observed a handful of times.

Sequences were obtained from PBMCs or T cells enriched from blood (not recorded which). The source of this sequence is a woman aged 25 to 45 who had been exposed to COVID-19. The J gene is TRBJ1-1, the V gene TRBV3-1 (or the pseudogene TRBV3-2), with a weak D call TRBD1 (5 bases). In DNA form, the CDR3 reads TGTGCCAGCACAGGGTACATGAACACTGAAGCTTTCTTT. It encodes CASTGYMNTEAFF.